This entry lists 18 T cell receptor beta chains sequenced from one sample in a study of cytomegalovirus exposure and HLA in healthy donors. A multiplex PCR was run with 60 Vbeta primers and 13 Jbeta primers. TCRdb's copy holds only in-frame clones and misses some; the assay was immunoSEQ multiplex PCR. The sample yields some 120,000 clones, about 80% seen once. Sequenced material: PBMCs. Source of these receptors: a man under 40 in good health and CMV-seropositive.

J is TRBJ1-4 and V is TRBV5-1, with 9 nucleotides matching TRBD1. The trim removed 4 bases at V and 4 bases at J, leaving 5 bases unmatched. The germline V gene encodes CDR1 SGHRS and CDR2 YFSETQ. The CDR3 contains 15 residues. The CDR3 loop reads CASSVGQGGNEKLFF. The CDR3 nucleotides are TGCGCCAGCAGCGTGGGACAGGGTGGTAATGAAAAACTGTTTTTT.

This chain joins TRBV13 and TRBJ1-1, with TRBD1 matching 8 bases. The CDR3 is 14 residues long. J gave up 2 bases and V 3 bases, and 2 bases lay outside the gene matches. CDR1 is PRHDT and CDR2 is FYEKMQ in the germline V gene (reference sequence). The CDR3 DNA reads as TGTGCCAGCAGCTTGGGACAGGTCAACACTGAAGCTTTCTTT. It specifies CASSLGQVNTEAFF.

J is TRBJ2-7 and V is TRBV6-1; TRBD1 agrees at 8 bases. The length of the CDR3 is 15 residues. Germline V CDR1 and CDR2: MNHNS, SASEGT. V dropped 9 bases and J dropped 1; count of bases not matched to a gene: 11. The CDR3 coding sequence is TGTGCCAGTCGGACAGGGAAGGGTTTATCCTACGAGCAGTACTTC. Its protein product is CASRTGKGLSYEQYF.

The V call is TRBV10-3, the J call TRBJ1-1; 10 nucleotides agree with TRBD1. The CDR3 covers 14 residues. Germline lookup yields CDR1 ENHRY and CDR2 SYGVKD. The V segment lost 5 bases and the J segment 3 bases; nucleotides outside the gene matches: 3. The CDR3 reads CAISSGTGDTEAFF. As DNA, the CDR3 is TGTGCCATCAGTTCCGGGACAGGGGACACTGAAGCTTTCTTT.

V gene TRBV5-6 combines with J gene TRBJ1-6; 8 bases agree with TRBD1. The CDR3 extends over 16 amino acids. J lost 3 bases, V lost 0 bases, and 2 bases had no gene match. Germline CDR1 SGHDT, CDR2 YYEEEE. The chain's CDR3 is CASSLGRGLYNSPLHF. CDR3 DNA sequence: TGTGCCAGCAGCTTGGGCAGGGGGCTCTATAATTCACCCCTCCACTTT.

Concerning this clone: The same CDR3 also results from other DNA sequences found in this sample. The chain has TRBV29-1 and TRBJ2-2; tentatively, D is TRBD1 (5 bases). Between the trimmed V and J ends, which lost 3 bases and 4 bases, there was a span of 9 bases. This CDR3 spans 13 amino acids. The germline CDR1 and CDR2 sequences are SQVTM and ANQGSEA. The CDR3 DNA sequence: TGCAGCGTTGAGGCAGGGCTCACCGGGGAGCTGTTTTTT. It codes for CSVEAGLTGELFF.

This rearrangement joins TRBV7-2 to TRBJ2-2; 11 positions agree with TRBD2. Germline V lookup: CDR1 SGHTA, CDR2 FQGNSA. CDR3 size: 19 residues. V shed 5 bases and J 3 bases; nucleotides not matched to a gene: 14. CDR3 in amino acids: CASSPGVLAGASDTGELFF. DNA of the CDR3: TGTGCCAGCAGCCCGGGGGTACTAGCGGGGGCCTCGGACACCGGGGAGCTGTTTTTT.

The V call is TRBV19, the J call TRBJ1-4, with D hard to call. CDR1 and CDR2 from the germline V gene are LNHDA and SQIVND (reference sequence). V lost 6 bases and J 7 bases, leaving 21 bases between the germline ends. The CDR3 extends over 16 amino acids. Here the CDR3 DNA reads TGTGCCAGTAGCCCCGGGTGGAGAGGCCAAGTTGAAAAACTGTTTTTT. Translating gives CASSPGWRGQVEKLFF.

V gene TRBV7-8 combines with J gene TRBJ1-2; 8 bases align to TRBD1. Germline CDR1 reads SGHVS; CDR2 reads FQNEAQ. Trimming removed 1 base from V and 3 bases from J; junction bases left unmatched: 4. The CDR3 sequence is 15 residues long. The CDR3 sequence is CASSLGRGLDYGYTF. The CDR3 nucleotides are TGTGCCAGCAGCTTAGGCAGGGGGCTCGACTATGGCTACACCTTC.

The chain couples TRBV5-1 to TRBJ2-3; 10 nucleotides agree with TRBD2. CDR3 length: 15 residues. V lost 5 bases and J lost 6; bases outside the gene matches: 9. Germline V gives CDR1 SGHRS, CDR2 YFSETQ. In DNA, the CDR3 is TGCGCCAGCAGGATTCTAGCGGGGGTTGATGATACGCAGTATTTT. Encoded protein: CASRILAGVDDTQYF.

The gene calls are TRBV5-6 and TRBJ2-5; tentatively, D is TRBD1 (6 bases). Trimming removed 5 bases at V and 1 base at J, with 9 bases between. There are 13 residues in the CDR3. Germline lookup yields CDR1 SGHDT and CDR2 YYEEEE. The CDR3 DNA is TGTGCCAGCAGACGGACAGTCCAAGAGACCCAGTACTTC. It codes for CASRRTVQETQYF.

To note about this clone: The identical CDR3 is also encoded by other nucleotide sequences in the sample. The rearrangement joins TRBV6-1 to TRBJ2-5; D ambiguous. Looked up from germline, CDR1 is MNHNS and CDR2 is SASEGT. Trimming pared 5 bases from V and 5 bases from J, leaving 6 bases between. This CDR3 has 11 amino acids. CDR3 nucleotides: TGTGCCAGCAGTTTCGGGGAGACCCAGTACTTC. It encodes CASSFGETQYF.

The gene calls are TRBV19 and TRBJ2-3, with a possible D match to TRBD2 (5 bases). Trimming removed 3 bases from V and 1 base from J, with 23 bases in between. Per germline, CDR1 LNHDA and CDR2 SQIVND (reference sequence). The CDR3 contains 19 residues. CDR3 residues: CASSMGRDLNLGGTDTQYF. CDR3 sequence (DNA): TGTGCCAGTAGTATGGGTCGGGATCTAAACCTCGGGGGCACAGATACGCAGTATTTT.

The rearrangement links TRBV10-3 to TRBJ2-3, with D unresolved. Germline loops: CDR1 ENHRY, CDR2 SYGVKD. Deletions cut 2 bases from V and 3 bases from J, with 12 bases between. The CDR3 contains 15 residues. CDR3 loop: CAISEVNVATDTQYF. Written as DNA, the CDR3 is TGTGCCATCAGTGAGGTTAATGTTGCGACAGATACGCAGTATTTT.

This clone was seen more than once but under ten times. In DNA, the CDR3 is TGTGCCAGTAGTATCCTGTACAATGAGCAGTTCTTC. Translating it yields CASSILYNEQFF. This rearrangement joins TRBV19 to TRBJ2-1; D remains ambiguous. This CDR3 contains 12 residues. Germline lookup yields CDR1 LNHDA and CDR2 SQIVND (reference sequence). Trimming took off 3 bases at V and 4 bases at J, with 4 bases between the two ends.

CDR3: CASSLDSAGSGAGYTF. The DNA for the CDR3 is TGTGCCAGCAGCTTAGATAGCGCAGGGTCAGGGGCTGGCTACACCTTC. This chain joins TRBV7-2 and TRBJ1-2; maybe TRBD1 (6 bases). This CDR3 is 16 amino acids long. CDR1 is SGHTA and CDR2 is FQGNSA in the germline V gene. Trimming pared 1 base from V and 7 bases from J, leaving 19 bases between.

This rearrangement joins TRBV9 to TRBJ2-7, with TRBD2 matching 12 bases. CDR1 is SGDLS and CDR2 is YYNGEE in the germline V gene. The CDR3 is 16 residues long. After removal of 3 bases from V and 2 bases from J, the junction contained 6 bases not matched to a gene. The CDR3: CASSAATSGGPYEQYF. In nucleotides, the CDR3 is TGTGCCAGCAGCGCCGCGACTAGCGGGGGCCCCTACGAGCAGTACTTC.

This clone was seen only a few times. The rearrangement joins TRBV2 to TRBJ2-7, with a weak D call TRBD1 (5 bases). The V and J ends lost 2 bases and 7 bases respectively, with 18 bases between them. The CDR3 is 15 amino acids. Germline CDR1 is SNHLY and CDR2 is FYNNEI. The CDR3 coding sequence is TGTGCCAGCAGTGAAAGGCCAGGGTTGGTGTGGGAGCAGTACTTC. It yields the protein CASSERPGLVWEQYF.